This TCR beta chain was recorded in a study of cytomegalovirus exposure and HLA in healthy donors. This clone turned up a few times. The CDR3 spans 12 residues. Germline V lookup: CDR1 MNHNY, CDR2 SVGAGI (reference sequence). The J segment lost 12 bases and the V segment lost 10 bases, leaving 15 bases of the junction unmatched. Researchers ran the PCR with 60 Vbeta and 13 Jbeta primers. Here immunoSEQ multiplex PCR was the method, and the copy in TCRdb shows in-frame clones only, minus some. The profile covers 180,000 or so clones, with roughly 8.7% appearing a single time and 1% to 1.5% taken by the ten largest.

The V call is TRBV6-6, the J call TRBJ2-7, with 7 bases lining up with TRBD1. This clonotype was sampled from a young woman in good health and CMV-seropositive. The specimen was PBMCs. Here the CDR3 DNA reads TGTGCCACCTCTCGGACCGAAGGGGGCGCGTACTTC. It is translated as CATSRTEGGAYF.